The 2 T cell receptor beta chains reported below all come from one sample, sequenced in a study of technical replicates of blood from several donors. Assay: immunoSEQ multiplex PCR; the TCRdb copy retains only in-frame clones and omits some. The sample lists over 70,000 clones, approximately 97% occurring once. The specimen sequenced was T cells isolated from PBMCs. These receptors were obtained from a human donor in good health.

The gene calls are TRBV9 and TRBJ1-5; D unclear. Trimming cost V 3 bases and J 5 bases, with 18 bases left between them. Germline V gene sequence: CDR1 SGDLS, CDR2 YYNGEE. CDR3 length equals 16 residues. CDR3 sequence: CASSAGSSSLDQPQHF. In nucleotides, the CDR3 is TGTGCCAGCAGCGCCGGGTCGTCCTCCCTGGATCAGCCCCAGCATTTT.

The chain has TRBV28 and TRBJ2-3; the D gene is possibly TRBD1 (5 bases). The CDR3 runs to 15 residues. Per germline, CDR1 MDHEN and CDR2 SYDVKM. The V gene lost 1 base and the J gene lost 6 bases, with 14 bases spanning the gap. The CDR3 nucleotides read TGTGCCAGCAGTTTATACGGCAGGGTGTGGGATACGCAGTATTTT. Translated, it gives CASSLYGRVWDTQYF.